This T cell receptor (beta chain) derives from a study of T-cell reconstitution after alpha-beta-depleted transplantation in children. General study results and limits: One year post-transplant, T-cell counts and diversity were largely derived from T cells produced anew.

This clonotype came up many times. The antigen is unknown. The CDR3 has 14 amino acids. Germline CDR1 reads SQVTM; CDR2 reads ANQGSEA. V was clipped by 6 bases and J by 1 base; unmatched bases: 8. Preparation of the TCRbeta library was carried out with unique molecular identifiers. One entry per CDR3 protein, called by TCRdb with MiXCR from the PCR reads. The sample comprises hundreds of thousands of distinct CDR3 sequences, approximately 12% of which are singletons, and over 2% rests with the top ten. Here the sequenced sample was PBMCs, mostly from graft donor cells, taken 360 days after TCRalphabeta/CD19-depleted stem cell transplant. The receptor was derived from a male patient younger than 18 who had a stem cell transplant for acute myeloid leukemia, so the T cells may come from the graft donor. The gene calls are TRBV29-1 and TRBJ2-7; 8 nucleotides line up with TRBD1. Here the CDR3 DNA reads TGCAGCGTGAAAGGGACAGGCCCATCCTACGAGCAGTACTTC. Translation gives CSVKGTGPSYEQYF.